A selection of T cell receptor beta chains follows, all from one sample in a study of T cell repertoires in cytomegalovirus infection. Their antigens remain unidentified. TCRdb independently ran MiXCR on the reads; one entry per CDR3 protein. The repertoire has 100,000 to 150,000 distinct CDR3 sequences, over 25% of them found once; the top ten carry around three fifths. The sample was CD8+ T cells from cultured PBMCs, taken from culture after CMV antigen stimulation. The origin of the receptors is a human donor in good health (CMV status not recorded). Some clones in this sample may be carry-over from other donors' samples. Each CDR3 is given with its conserved first and last residue. D genes are given only for firm matches. Expanded clones are given a class, and other clones once, few, many or no size at all.

.	.	TRBJ2-1	TRBV7-2	TGTGCCAGCAGCTTAGATTCGGGGACCCCTTACAATGAGCAGTTCTTC	CASSLDSGTPYNEQFF
.	few	TRBJ2-6	TRBV7-9	TGTGCCAGCAGCTTCTCACTAGCTGGGGCCAACGTCCTGACTTTC	CASSFSLAGANVLTF
TRBD1	many	TRBJ2-7	TRBV11-2	TGTGCCAGCAGCCGGGGACAGTCCCCCTACGAGCAGTACTTC	CASSRGQSPYEQYF
TRBD1	.	TRBJ2-7	TRBV5-6	TGTGCCAGCAGCTCCACTTCAAAGGGACAGGGCTACGAGCAGTACTTC	CASSSTSKGQGYEQYF
TRBD1	.	TRBJ2-5	TRBV6-5	TGTGCCAGCAGTTATGGGACAGGGGAACAAGAGACCCAGTACTTC	CASSYGTGEQETQYF
.	few	TRBJ2-3	TRBV7-2	TGTGCCAGCAGCTTAGCTACGTCTACGGTGACAGATACGCAGTATTTT	CASSLATSTVTDTQYF
TRBD1	few	TRBJ1-1	TRBV4-1	TGCGCCAGCAGACTTCGACAGGGGGAGAACACTGAAGCTTTCTTT	CASRLRQGENTEAFF
TRBD2	.	TRBJ2-1	TRBV12-5	TGTGCTAGTGGTTTGGTACTTGGCGGGAGAGAGTACAATGAGCAGTTCTTC	CASGLVLGGREYNEQFF
TRBD1	few	TRBJ2-1	TRBV4-1	TGCGCCAGCAGCGCGCGGACAGGCTACAATGAGCAGTTCTTC	CASSARTGYNEQFF
TRBD1	.	TRBJ2-1	TRBV2	TGTGCCAGCAGTGCTACAGGGGGCTCCTACAATGAGCAGTTCTTC	CASSATGGSYNEQFF
TRBD1	.	TRBJ2-7	TRBV6-5	TGTGCCAGCAGTTACTCGAGGGGGCAGTCCTACGAGCAGTACTTC	CASSYSRGQSYEQYF
.	few	TRBJ1-4	TRBV5-6	TGTGCCAGCAGCTTGTCAGCAGGGCGGGGTGAAAAACTGTTTTTT	CASSLSAGRGEKLFF
TRBD2	many	TRBJ2-7	TRBV20-1	TGCAGTGCTAGAGCCCTAGCGGAAAGCTCCTACGAGCAGTACTTC	CSARALAESSYEQYF
.	many	TRBJ1-2	TRBV7-9	TGTGCCAGCAGCTTAGCTGAGGGATTGGCCAACTATGGCTACACCTTC	CASSLAEGLANYGYTF
.	few	TRBJ1-1	TRBV6-1	TGTGCCACCCAAATACTACAGGGCCCAAACACTGAAGCTTTCTTT	CATQILQGPNTEAFF
.	many	TRBJ2-3	TRBV7-8	TGTGCCAGCAGCTTAGGTCCGGATACGCAGTATTTT	CASSLGPDTQYF
.	many	TRBJ2-7	TRBV12-3/TRBV12-4	TGTGCCAGCAGAATAACGGGGTCCGGGCCTCGTGGCGAGCAGTACTTC	CASRITGSGPRGEQYF
TRBD2	few	TRBJ2-2	TRBV11-2	TGTGCCAGCAGCTTATACCCCAAACTAGCGGGGGGGCCCAACACCGGGGAGCTGTTTTTT	CASSLYPKLAGGPNTGELFF
.	.	TRBJ2-7	TRBV11-2	TGTGCCAGCAGTTATGAGACGGAGTCCTACGAGCAGTACTTC	CASSYETESYEQYF
.	.	TRBJ1-2	TRBV29-1	TGCAGCGTTGAAGAGAGGGGCGGGGGAGGACGTGATGGCTACACCTTC	CSVEERGGGGRDGYTF
TRBD2	few	TRBJ2-1	TRBV6-1	TGTGCCAGCAGTGAATTAGGGCTAGCGGGGGGAAACAATGAGCAGTTCTTC	CASSELGLAGGNNEQFF
.	.	TRBJ2-1	TRBV12-3/TRBV12-4	TGTGCCAGCACCTTGAGCTCCTACAATGAGCAGTTCTTC	CASTLSSYNEQFF
.	.	TRBJ1-5	TRBV2	TGTGCCAGCAGTGCTTGGGTCGGGGTAAGCAATCAGCCCCAGCATTTT	CASSAWVGVSNQPQHF
TRBD2	.	TRBJ2-3	TRBV6-5	TGTGCCAGCAGTCCCGCGGGGGGCGGCACAGATACGCAGTATTTT	CASSPAGGGTDTQYF
TRBD1	many	TRBJ1-5	TRBV6-1	TGTGCCAGCAGGCCAAAACAGGGGATCAATCAGCCCCAGCATTTT	CASRPKQGINQPQHF
TRBD1	.	TRBJ2-2	TRBV7-9	TGTGCCAGCAGCTTCATGGACAGGCAGAACACCGGGGAGCTGTTTTTT	CASSFMDRQNTGELFF
TRBD2	few	TRBJ2-7	TRBV7-6	TGTGCCAGCAGCCGAGCCAGCGGGGGCTACGAGCAGTACTTC	CASSRASGGYEQYF
TRBD2	many	TRBJ2-3	TRBV5-6	TGTGCCAGCAGCTTGGGGACTAGCCTTGCGGGCGATACGCAGTATTTT	CASSLGTSLAGDTQYF
TRBD1	few	TRBJ1-1	TRBV7-2	TGTGCCAGCAGCTGGACAGGGTTGACTGAAGCTTTCTTT	CASSWTGLTEAFF
.	.	TRBJ1-3	TRBV4-1	TGCGCCAGCAGCCAAGACTGGAACGCTGGAAACACCATATATTTT	CASSQDWNAGNTIYF
.	once	TRBJ2-2	TRBV10-3	TGTGCCATCAGTGTGGACAGCGAAAACACCGGGGAGCTGTTTTTT	CAISVDSENTGELFF
.	few	TRBJ2-1	TRBV12-3/TRBV12-4	TGTGCCAGCAGGGGACGGGGATGGGAGGATGAGCAGTTCTTC	CASRGRGWEDEQFF
TRBD1	.	TRBJ2-5	TRBV12-3/TRBV12-4	TGTGCCAGCAGTAGGGACAGTCCTAGCCAAGAGACCCAGTACTTC	CASSRDSPSQETQYF
TRBD2	.	TRBJ2-1	TRBV28	TGTGCCAGCAGTCTCCAGGGGAGCGGGAGCTCCTACAATGAGCAGTTCTTC	CASSLQGSGSSYNEQFF
.	few	TRBJ2-7	TRBV6-1	TGTGCCAGCAGTGAAACGCATCGGACAGACTACGAGCAGTACTTC	CASSETHRTDYEQYF
.	many	TRBJ1-2	TRBV12-3/TRBV12-4	TGTGCCAGCAGAATAAGAGAAGGGGCCGGCTACACCTTC	CASRIREGAGYTF
TRBD2	few	TRBJ2-1	TRBV11-2	TGTGCCAGCAGCAAGCCCACGGAAGGGACTAGCGGGATCCCTCGCTCCTACAATGAGCAGTTCTTC	CASSKPTEGTSGIPRSYNEQFF